The clone carrying this T cell receptor beta chain was detected many times. The data originate from a study of CXCR3 chemokines and chemotherapy response in bladder cancer. TCRdb called the PCR reads again in MiXCR, with one record for every CDR3 protein. This sample has 1,500 to 2,000 distinct CDR3 sequences, with less than 25% found just once. CDR3 length: 13 residues. The V end was cut by 4 bases, the J end by 8 bases, with 12 bases between. Germline values: CDR1 SGHDN, CDR2 FVKESK. Sampling took place from a patient whose treatment included neoadjuvant chemotherapy. The TCR comes from a human donor with bladder cancer that did not respond to neoadjuvant chemotherapy. The V call is TRBV14, the J call TRBJ2-4; D is undetermined. Here the CDR3 DNA reads TGTGCCAGCAGCCGGACGGAGATGGACATTCAGTACTTC. Its protein is CASSRTEMDIQYF.